These 30 T cell receptor beta chains were all obtained from the same sample, sequenced in a study of cytomegalovirus exposure and HLA in healthy donors. Researchers ran the PCR with 60 Vbeta and 13 Jbeta primers. Using immunoSEQ multiplex PCR, the repertoire was profiled, and TCRdb retains in-frame clones only, with some absent. Of about 140,000 clones listed, approximately 73% were seen once; the top ten hold approximately 14%. The material sequenced was PBMCs. The receptors were sampled from a human donor in good health.

The chain is built from TRBV5-5 and TRBJ2-1; D perhaps matches TRBD2 (6 bases). This CDR3 comprises 15 residues. The germline V gene has CDR1 SGHKS and CDR2 YYEKEE (reference sequence). V gave up 1 base and J gave up 8 bases, with 16 bases separating them. The CDR3 DNA follows: TGTGCCAGCAGCTTGTTTGCGGCTAGCGTAGATGAGCAGTTCTTC. Protein product: CASSLFAASVDEQFF.

This clone occurred once. Written as DNA, the CDR3 is TGCGCCAGCAGCCAAGCGGGAACTGAAGCTTTCTTT. This translates into CASSQAGTEAFF. The V gene is TRBV4-1, the J gene TRBJ1-1; no clear D gene. From germline, CDR1 is MGHRA and CDR2 YSYEKL. The CDR3 totals 12 residues. The V gene lost 1 base and the J gene lost 5 bases, with 5 bases spanning the gap.

The rearrangement joins TRBV14 to TRBJ2-1; TRBD2 might be the D (6 bases). V lost 1 base and J 2 bases, leaving 15 bases between the germline ends. The germline V gene encodes CDR1 SGHDN and CDR2 FVKESK. The CDR3 loop spans 17 amino acids. Here the CDR3 DNA reads TGTGCCAGCAGCCAAGGGGGTAGCGGTCTAGCCTACAATGAGCAGTTCTTC. It codes for CASSQGGSGLAYNEQFF.

V is TRBV15 and J is TRBJ1-4; 7 positions match TRBD1. Germline CDR1 LNHNV, CDR2 YYDKDF (reference sequence). The CDR3 runs to 16 residues. The ends lost 3 bases at V and 7 bases at J; junction bases unmatched: 11. The CDR3 bases are TGTGCCACCAGCAGTATCGACAGGGAAGACCCTGAAAAACTGTTTTTT. Its protein product is CATSSIDREDPEKLFF.

As for this clone: The junction shows a germline mismatch at one end, possibly a read error. The chain employs TRBV9 and TRBJ2-5, with a possible D match to TRBD1 (6 bases). The length of the CDR3 is 13 residues. In germline, CDR1 is SGDLS, CDR2 YYNGEE. The CDR3 DNA reads as TGTGCCAGCAGCGTATCAGGGGAAGAGGCCCAGTACTTC. Protein sequence: CASSVSGEEAQYF. Combining the CDR3 with reference TRBV9 and TRBJ2-5 gives the whole variable domain DSGVTQTPKHLITATGQRVTLRCSPRSGDLSVYWYQQSLDQGLQFLIQYYNGEERAKGNILERFSAQQFPDLHSELNLSSLELGDSALYFCASSVSGEEAQYFGPGTRLLVL.

This rearrangement joins TRBV4-1 to TRBJ1-2, with a weak D call TRBD1 (5 bases). This CDR3 has 13 residues. Germline CDR1 and CDR2: MGHRA and YSYEKL. The V and J ends lost 4 bases and 7 bases respectively, with 13 bases between them. The CDR3: CASSPKGQGGYTF. The CDR3, as DNA: TGCGCCAGCAGCCCCAAGGGGCAGGGTGGCTACACCTTC.

The chain is built from TRBV11-3 and TRBJ2-5; 7 bases are a match to TRBD1. This CDR3 spans 14 amino acids. Germline V lookup: CDR1 SGHNT, CDR2 YENEEA. Losses at the gene ends were 4 bases for V and 3 bases for J; bases not matched to a gene: 5. The CDR3, as DNA: TGTGCCAGCAGCTACTGGGACAGTGAAGAGACCCAGTACTTC. Translated: CASSYWDSEETQYF.

V usage is TRBV19 and J usage is TRBJ2-6; 11 bases map to TRBD1. CDR1 and CDR2 from the germline V gene are LNHDA and SQIVND (reference sequence). The CDR3 sequence is 19 residues long. Trimming took 1 base from V and 0 from J; bases not matched to a gene: 5. CDR3 coding DNA: TGTGCCAGTAGTATAGGGGGTGGGACAGGGGGCTCTGGGGCCAACGTCCTGACTTTC. Its translation: CASSIGGGTGGSGANVLTF.

Only a few counts were recorded for this clone. The CDR3 protein is CASSHPGHRKAYEQYF. As DNA, the CDR3 is TGCGCCAGCAGCCACCCGGGACACAGGAAAGCCTACGAGCAGTACTTC. J is TRBJ2-7 and V is TRBV4-1, with D perhaps TRBD1 (6 bases). The CDR3 extends over 16 amino acids. V shed 3 bases and J shed 2 bases, with 17 bases lying between them. The germline CDR1 and CDR2 sequences are MGHRA and YSYEKL.

This chain uses TRBV5-6 with TRBJ2-1, with TRBD2 identical over 7 bases. The germline gives CDR1 SGHDT, CDR2 YYEEEE. The J segment lost 6 bases and the V segment lost 3 bases, leaving 12 bases of the junction unmatched. The CDR3 extends over 16 amino acids. In DNA, the CDR3 is TGTGCCAGCAGCTGGGAGAGGTTGGGACTATTCAATGAGCAGTTCTTC. Protein: CASSWERLGLFNEQFF.

The V call is TRBV11-3, the J call TRBJ2-2; TRBD2 is a possible D gene (5 bases). The CDR3 totals 17 residues. Germline lookup yields CDR1 SGHNT and CDR2 YENEEA. The germline V and J ends were trimmed by 5 bases and 8 bases, with 24 bases remaining between them. For the CDR3, the DNA is TGTGCCAGCAGCACTTGGGTTGGAGGTGGCTCCTTGGGGGAGCTGTTTTTT. The encoded protein is CASSTWVGGGSLGELFF. The full variable domain, in which reference TRBV11-3 and TRBJ2-2 provide the parts outside the CDR3, is EAGVVQSPRYKIIEKKQPVAFWCNPISGHNTLYWYLQNLGQGPELLIRYENEEAVDDSQLPKDRFSAERLKGVDSTLKIQPAELGDSAVYLCASSTWVGGGSLGELFFGEGSRLTVL.

The chain combines TRBV25-1 with TRBJ1-3; D may be TRBD1 (6 bases). Germline CDR1 MGHDK, CDR2 SYGVNS. V was pared by 4 bases and J by 0 bases, with 13 bases between. The CDR3 extends over 16 amino acids. CDR3 sequence reads: CASSGQGQNSGNTIYF. CDR3 in DNA: TGTGCCAGCAGTGGACAAGGACAGAACTCTGGAAACACCATATATTTT.

This chain uses TRBV30 with TRBJ2-2; TRBD2 aligns across 9 bases. The CDR3 runs 15 residues. V was clipped by 5 bases and J by 8 bases; unmatched bases: 12. Germline-derived CDR1 and CDR2 are GTSNPN and SVGIG (reference sequence). CDR3 DNA: TGTGCCTGGTGGGGGCCCGGACTAGCGCGTGGGGAGCTGTTTTTT. As protein: CAWWGPGLARGELFF.

The genes are TRBV25-1 and TRBJ2-2; D ambiguous. CDR1 is MGHDK, CDR2 SYGVNS, per germline. V lost 2 bases to trimming and J lost 7 bases, with 8 bases between them. There are 13 residues in the CDR3. The DNA of the CDR3 is TGTGCCAGCAGTGAACTCGTTAACGGGGAGCTGTTTTTT. Protein product: CASSELVNGELFF.

The chain employs TRBV2 and TRBJ2-7; weak D call: TRBD1 (5 bases). From germline, CDR1 is SNHLY and CDR2 FYNNEI. V lost 6 bases and J lost 4, with 10 bases in between. This CDR3 contains 12 residues. The DNA of the CDR3 is TGTGCCAGCAGGCAGGGTTCGTACGAGCAGTACTTC. The encoded protein is CASRQGSYEQYF.

The chain uses TRBV10-3 and TRBJ2-2; D is perhaps TRBD2 (6 bases). The CDR3 sequence is 15 residues long. V dropped 2 bases and J dropped 6 bases, with 13 bases sitting between them. Germline assignment: CDR1 ENHRY and CDR2 SYGVKD. The CDR3 region is CAISERELDPGELFF. The CDR3 DNA sequence: TGTGCCATCAGTGAGCGGGAGTTGGACCCCGGGGAGCTGTTTTTT.

This chain joins TRBV19 and TRBJ2-3, with 8 bases lining up with TRBD2. Germline V lookup: CDR1 LNHDA, CDR2 SQIVND (reference sequence). The CDR3 length is 13 residues. V lost 8 bases, J lost 10 bases, and 11 bases stayed unmatched. CDR3: CASEAGASMAQYF. CDR3 bases: TGTGCCAGTGAAGCGGGAGCATCCATGGCGCAGTATTTT.

This chain links TRBV29-1 with TRBJ1-3; 7 nucleotides agree with TRBD1. This CDR3 region has 15 residues. Looked up from germline, CDR1 is SQVTM and CDR2 is ANQGSEA. With V trimmed by 4 bases and J by 4 bases, 10 bases remained unmatched. This CDR3 is CSVVDLGQVGNTIYF. CDR3 nucleotides: TGCAGCGTTGTTGACCTCGGACAGGTCGGAAACACCATATATTTT.

The chain uses TRBV6-1 and TRBJ2-5; TRBD2 matches 8 bases. CDR3 length equals 15 residues. The trim removed 5 bases at V and 4 bases at J, leaving 9 bases unmatched. Per the germline V gene, CDR1 is MNHNS and CDR2 is SASEGT. CDR3 in amino acids: CASSPPSGGRETQYF. The CDR3 region has the DNA TGTGCCAGCAGTCCACCTTCGGGGGGGCGAGAGACCCAGTACTTC.

The chain couples TRBV11-1 to TRBJ2-5; D gene unclear. Germline assignment: CDR1 SGHAT and CDR2 FQDESV (reference sequence). V lost 3 bases and J lost 5, with 4 bases in between. The CDR3 spans 11 residues. CDR3 in amino acids: CASSFMETQYF. The CDR3 DNA sequence: TGTGCCAGCAGCTTTATGGAGACCCAGTACTTC.

The rearrangement uses TRBV13 and TRBJ2-1; 10 positions match TRBD1. The V gene's germline CDR1 is PRHDT and CDR2 FYEKMQ (reference sequence). Trimming cost V 5 bases and J 6 bases; bases outside gene matches: 4. This CDR3 is built from 14 residues. The CDR3 spells CASSEGQGINEQFF. CDR3 nucleotide sequence: TGTGCCAGCAGCGAGGGACAGGGGATCAATGAGCAGTTCTTC.

The gene calls are TRBV28 and TRBJ1-2; D ambiguous. The CDR3 totals 13 residues. With 2 bases removed from V and 8 bases from J, the gap between germline ends came to 12 bases. The germline CDR1 and CDR2 sequences are MDHEN and SYDVKM. The CDR3 spells CASSLPLTLGYTF. The DNA of the CDR3 is TGTGCCAGCAGTTTACCCCTTACTTTAGGCTACACCTTC.

The chain is built from TRBV2 and TRBJ2-7; 16 bases map to TRBD2. The CDR3 is 18 residues long. J lost 0 bases, V lost 5 bases, and 7 bases had no gene match. Germline CDR1 reads SNHLY; CDR2 reads FYNNEI. The CDR3 nucleotides are TGTGCCAGCAGTACTCCGGGACTAGCGGGGGGGAGCTCCTACGAGCAGTACTTC. It specifies CASSTPGLAGGSSYEQYF.

The chain has TRBV5-4 and TRBJ2-1, with D possibly TRBD1 on 6 matching bases. Per germline, CDR1 SGHNT and CDR2 YYREEE (reference sequence). The ends were cut back, 4 bases at V and 7 bases at J, with 18 bases in the middle. The CDR3 has 15 amino acids. CDR3 DNA: TGTGCCAGCAGCCACCTGGACAGTTTAGATAATGAGCAGTTCTTC. It is translated as CASSHLDSLDNEQFF.

This sequence joins TRBV9 and TRBJ1-1; perhaps TRBD1 as D (6 bases). The V end lost 0 bases, the J end lost 2 bases, and 8 bases lay between the germline ends. The CDR3 spans 14 residues. In germline, CDR1 is SGDLS, CDR2 YYNGEE. This CDR3 reads CASSVGGQNTEAFF. The CDR3, as DNA: TGTGCCAGCAGCGTAGGGGGACAAAACACTGAAGCTTTCTTT.

V gene TRBV6-5 combines with J gene TRBJ1-5; D may be TRBD1 (5 bases). The germline gives CDR1 MNHEY, CDR2 SVGAGI. With 5 bases removed from V and 4 bases from J, the gap between germline ends came to 15 bases. The length of the CDR3 is 15 residues. Written as DNA, the CDR3 is TGTGCCAGCAGTAGGGACTCCCACCAGAATCAGCCCCAGCATTTT. This sequence encodes CASSRDSHQNQPQHF.

This rearrangement joins TRBV19 to TRBJ1-2, with 7 bases lining up with TRBD1. With V trimmed by 1 base and J by 4 bases, 9 bases remained unmatched. The CDR3 length is 16 residues. Germline CDR1 LNHDA, CDR2 SQIVND (reference sequence). The chain's CDR3 is CASSIGGAGGLYGYTF. CDR3 coding DNA: TGTGCCAGTAGTATAGGAGGGGCAGGGGGTCTCTATGGCTACACCTTC. Together with reference TRBV19 and TRBJ1-2, the CDR3 gives the full variable domain: DGGITQSPKYLFRKEGQNVTLSCEQNLNHDAMYWYRQDPGQGLRLIYYSQIVNDFQKGDIAEGYSVSREKKESFPLTVTSAQKNPTAFYLCASSIGGAGGLYGYTFGSGTRLTVV.

The chain joins TRBV29-1 to TRBJ1-4; the D is unclear. V was shortened by 1 base and J by 0 bases, with 6 bases between the two germline ends. CDR3 length: 14 residues. Germline V gene sequence: CDR1 SQVTM, CDR2 ANQGSEA. CDR3 residues: CSVEAVATNEKLFF. CDR3 DNA: TGCAGCGTTGAAGCGGTTGCAACTAATGAAAAACTGTTTTTT. The full variable domain, in which reference TRBV29-1 and TRBJ1-4 provide the parts outside the CDR3, is SAVISQKPSRDICQRGTSLTIQCQVDSQVTMMFWYRQQPGQSLTLIATANQGSEATYESGFVIDKFPISRPNLTFSTLTVSNMSPEDSSIYLCSVEAVATNEKLFFGSGTQLSVL.

This chain's CDR3 is CASSTGGQFNQPQHF. Written as DNA, the CDR3 is TGTGCCAGCTCGACCGGCGGCCAGTTTAATCAGCCCCAGCATTTT. The chain combines TRBV27 with TRBJ1-5; D is undetermined. This CDR3 has 15 amino acids. V lost 8 bases, J lost 4 bases, and 18 bases lay in between. Germline V gene sequence: CDR1 MNHEY, CDR2 SMNVEV (reference sequence).

This clone has a handful of counts. The chain employs TRBV6-1 and TRBJ2-5; 7 nucleotides match TRBD1. The tail of the sequence fits TRBJ2-7 better, so the J call may be wrong. This CDR3 spans 13 amino acids. The germline CDR1 and CDR2 sequences are MNHNS and SASEGT. CDR3 DNA sequence: TGTGCCAGCAGTGAGACAGGGTCCTACGAGCAGTACTTC. This sequence encodes CASSETGSYEQYF.